This entry lists 24 T cell receptor beta chains sequenced from one sample in a study of T cells in Graves' hyperthyroidism and ophthalmopathy. Amplified TCR beta CDR3 regions derived from RNA transcripts. First-round RT-PCR of the TCR CDR3 relied on the HTBI primer set. MiXCR, applied by TCRdb to the multiplex PCR reads, yields one record per CDR3 protein. In the table there are about 360,000 distinct CDR3 sequences, about 13% of which are singletons. Sequencing was performed on blood. The source of these receptors is a young woman with Graves' hyperthyroidism.

In this sample, this clonotype turned up many times. The chain recombines TRBV10-3 with TRBJ2-2; 7 bases line up with TRBD1. CDR1 and CDR2 from the germline V gene are ENHRY and SYGVKD. The V gene end was trimmed by 3 bases and the J gene end by 3 bases; junction bases not matched to a gene: 10. The CDR3 has 17 residues. In DNA form, the CDR3 reads TGTGCCATCAGTGATAAGGCAGACAGGGTGGACACCGGGGAGCTGTTTTTT. It specifies CAISDKADRVDTGELFF.

Many counts were recorded for this clonotype. V usage is TRBV10-3 and J usage is TRBJ2-1; D not resolved. The CDR3 has 11 residues. V was shortened by 4 bases and J by 5 bases, with 3 bases between the two germline ends. Germline assignment: CDR1 ENHRY and CDR2 SYGVKD. The CDR3 region has the DNA TGTGCCATCAGTGTAGACAATGAGCAGTTCTTC. Protein sequence: CAISVDNEQFF.

This clonotype was detected ten times or more. The chain combines TRBV28 with TRBJ1-3, with unresolved D. The CDR3 totals 12 residues. Germline V gives CDR1 MDHEN, CDR2 SYDVKM. The V end lost 5 bases, the J end lost 3 bases, and 5 bases lay between the germline ends. CDR3 loop: CASSPLGNTIYF. The CDR3 DNA is TGTGCCAGCAGTCCCCTTGGAAACACCATATATTTT.

The rearrangement uses TRBV10-3 and TRBJ2-1; 11 positions agree with TRBD2. The CDR3 is 17 residues long. V lost 0 bases, J lost 8 bases, and 9 bases stayed unmatched. Germline-derived CDR1 and CDR2 are ENHRY and SYGVKD. CDR3 amino acids: CAISESLAGEIGDEQFF. The CDR3 nucleotides read TGTGCCATCAGTGAGTCACTAGCGGGAGAAATTGGGGATGAGCAGTTCTTC.

The V gene is TRBV5-6, the J gene TRBJ2-3; 13 bases map to TRBD2. The junction had 5 bases not matched to a gene; V was cut back by 4 bases and J by 0 bases. Germline V gives CDR1 SGHDT, CDR2 YYEEEE. The length of the CDR3 is 17 residues. CDR3 nucleotides: TGTGCCAGCAGCATGGGACTAGCGGGGCTAAGCACAGATACGCAGTATTTT. Residues: CASSMGLAGLSTDTQYF.

This clonotype was detected ten times or more. This sequence joins TRBV7-9 and TRBJ2-1; the D is unclear. The V gene's germline CDR1 is SEHNR and CDR2 FQNEAQ (reference sequence). V lost 5 bases and J 5 bases, leaving 19 bases between the germline ends. The CDR3 totals 16 residues. CDR3 amino acids: CASSPGELGANNEQFF. The DNA of the CDR3 is TGTGCCAGCAGCCCCGGAGAGCTTGGAGCGAACAATGAGCAGTTCTTC.

Many counts were recorded for this clonotype. The chain joins TRBV11-2 to TRBJ1-2; D not resolved. Looked up from germline, CDR1 is SGHAT and CDR2 is FQNNGV. V lost 5 bases and J lost 7, with 14 bases in between. The CDR3 loop spans 13 amino acids. CDR3 DNA sequence: TGTGCCAGCAGCCCCTTTTCTCGGTCTGGCTACACCTTC. Its protein product is CASSPFSRSGYTF.

This clonotype was detected a few times. The genes are TRBV5-1 and TRBJ2-2; the D gene is possibly TRBD1 (6 bases). V was shortened by 1 base and J by 5 bases, with 12 bases between the two germline ends. Germline values: CDR1 SGHRS, CDR2 YFSETQ. The CDR3 contains 15 residues. CDR3 coding DNA: TGCGCCAGCAGCTTGTGGGGGCCCGAAACCGGGGAGCTGTTTTTT. It specifies CASSLWGPETGELFF.

This clonotype was detected many times. The chain carries TRBV20-1 and TRBJ2-1, with 8 bases matching TRBD2. V was clipped by 3 bases and J by 1 base; unmatched bases: 8. The CDR3 is made up of 16 amino acids. Germline lookup yields CDR1 DFQATT and CDR2 SNEGSKA (reference sequence). The CDR3 spells CSASSPSGGSYNEQFF. As DNA, the CDR3 is TGCAGTGCTAGCTCCCCCAGCGGGGGTTCCTACAATGAGCAGTTCTTC.

This clonotype occurred many times. The chain carries TRBV28 and TRBJ1-5, with 7 positions matching TRBD1. The V gene's germline CDR1 is MDHEN and CDR2 SYDVKM. V lost 6 bases, J lost 6 bases, and 11 bases stayed unmatched. The CDR3 has 15 amino acids. CDR3 sequence: CASRLSGGRSQPQHF. The DNA for the CDR3 is TGTGCCAGCAGGCTATCAGGGGGAAGGAGTCAGCCCCAGCATTTT. Full variable domain (outside the CDR3, taken from reference TRBV28 and TRBJ1-5): DVKVTQSSRYLVKRTGEKVFLECVQDMDHENMFWYRQDPGLGLRLIYFSYDVKMKEKGDIPEGYSVSREKKERFSLILESASTNQTSMYLCASRLSGGRSQPQHFGDGTRLSIL.

The rearrangement links TRBV7-9 to TRBJ2-5; weak D call: TRBD1 (6 bases). The CDR3 runs to 17 residues. V was pared by 4 bases and J by 1 base, with 19 bases between. Looked up from germline, CDR1 is SEHNR and CDR2 is FQNEAQ (reference sequence). The CDR3 DNA is TGTGCCAGCAGCTCAGCGGCAGGGGAACTTTTCCAAGAGACCCAGTACTTC. The encoded protein is CASSSAAGELFQETQYF.

Comment on this clonotype: One end of the junction is discordant with germline, which a read error may explain. This sequence joins TRBV29-1 and TRBJ2-3, with D maybe TRBD2 (5 bases). Per the germline V gene, CDR1 is SQVTM and CDR2 is ANQGSEA. This CDR3 has 13 amino acids. The CDR3 DNA reads as TGCAGCGTCCGATTTTCTAGCACAAATACGCAGTATTTT. Protein: CSVRFSSTNTQYF.

This clonotype was detected a few times. The V and J genes are TRBV3-1 and TRBJ2-2; D gene ambiguous. Trimming left V 3 bases short and J 4 bases short, with 12 bases between. Per germline, CDR1 LGHDT and CDR2 YNNKEL (reference sequence). This CDR3 has 15 amino acids. As DNA, the CDR3 is TGTGCCAGCAGCCAGATTGTAGTCGGCACCGGGGAGCTGTTTTTT. Protein sequence: CASSQIVVGTGELFF.

V is TRBV5-4 and J is TRBJ2-1; 16 nucleotides match TRBD2. Germline V gene lookup returns CDR1 SGHNT and CDR2 YYREEE (reference sequence). With V trimmed by 4 bases and J by 2 bases, 6 bases remained unmatched. The CDR3 has 18 amino acids. CDR3: CASSKGLAGGPPYNEQFF. The CDR3 nucleotides read TGTGCCAGCAGCAAGGGACTAGCGGGAGGGCCGCCCTACAATGAGCAGTTCTTC.

The sample holds a few counts of this clonotype. The chain uses TRBV6-1 and TRBJ2-2; D is perhaps TRBD1 or TRBD2 (5 bases each). The germline V and J ends were trimmed by 5 bases and 0 bases, with 10 bases remaining between them. The germline CDR1 and CDR2 sequences are MNHNS and SASEGT. This CDR3 comprises 15 residues. The CDR3 here is CASSRGVANTGELFF. In nucleotides, the CDR3 is TGTGCCAGCAGTCGAGGGGTCGCGAACACCGGGGAGCTGTTTTTT.

This clonotype has ten or more counts. V is TRBV3-1 and J is TRBJ2-7; 9 positions match TRBD1. With 4 bases clipped from V and 4 bases from J, the junction kept 8 bases outside the gene matches. This CDR3 has 15 residues. The germline V gene encodes CDR1 LGHDT and CDR2 YNNKEL (reference sequence). The DNA for the CDR3 is TGTGCCAGCAGCCTTGGGACAGGGAATGTATACGAGCAGTACTTC. This gives the protein CASSLGTGNVYEQYF.

The chain recombines TRBV5-8 with TRBJ2-7; no reliable D call. Deletions cut 7 bases from V and 2 bases from J, with 10 bases between. CDR1 is SGHTS and CDR2 is YDEGEE in the germline V gene. This CDR3 contains 12 residues. CDR3 nucleotides: TGTGCCAGCCCCGATTTCACCTACGAGCAGTACTTC. This translates into CASPDFTYEQYF.

This clonotype was seen ten or more times. This chain links TRBV5-6 with TRBJ2-4, with D unresolved. CDR1 SGHDT and CDR2 YYEEEE come from the germline V gene. This CDR3 spans 13 amino acids. The V end lost 0 bases, the J end lost 2 bases, and 3 bases lay between the germline ends. CDR3 loop: CASSLDTKNIQYF. In nucleotides, the CDR3 is TGTGCCAGCAGCTTGGACACCAAAAACATTCAGTACTTC.

At least ten counts were recorded for this clonotype. The chain links TRBV20-1 to TRBJ1-1; TRBD1 matches at 8 bases. The CDR3 contains 14 residues. Trimming at V came to 4 bases and at J to 4 bases, leaving 8 bases not matched to a gene. Germline CDR1 reads DFQATT; CDR2 reads SNEGSKA (reference sequence). The CDR3 spells CSANRQGWGTEAFF. The CDR3, as DNA: TGCAGTGCTAACAGACAGGGGTGGGGCACTGAAGCTTTCTTT.

This clonotype occurred many times. The rearrangement links TRBV6-1 to TRBJ1-1; D is uncertain. This CDR3 has 12 amino acids. V lost 5 bases to trimming and J lost 1 base, with 5 bases between them. The germline V gene has CDR1 MNHNS and CDR2 SASEGT. The CDR3 bases are TGTGCCAGCAGTTCTCCGAACACTGAAGCTTTCTTT. This gives the protein CASSSPNTEAFF.

V and J are TRBV7-9 and TRBJ2-2; the match to TRBD2 covers 14 bases. The V and J ends lost 5 bases and 6 bases, in that order; junction bases with no gene match: 5. Germline V gene data show CDR1 as SEHNR and CDR2 as FQNEAQ (reference sequence). The CDR3 consists of 16 residues. CDR3 sequence (DNA): TGTGCCAGCAGCGTCCCGGGACTAGCGGGAGCCGGGGAGCTGTTTTTT. Translated: CASSVPGLAGAGELFF.

This clonotype was seen many times. The gene calls are TRBV24-1 and TRBJ2-1; D ambiguous. The CDR3 length is 15 residues. Germline V gene sequence: CDR1 KGHDR, CDR2 SFDVKD. Deletions cut 3 bases from V and 4 bases from J, with 12 bases between. CDR3 residues: CATSDPRVSYNEQFF. DNA for the CDR3: TGTGCCACCAGTGATCCCCGGGTCTCATACAATGAGCAGTTCTTC.

This clonotype was observed at least ten times. The chain uses TRBV5-1 and TRBJ2-3; 11 bases line up with TRBD2. CDR1 and CDR2 from the germline V gene are SGHRS and YFSETQ. Unmatched junction bases numbered 3, after V lost 2 bases and J lost 1 base. The CDR3 totals 16 residues. The CDR3 sequence: CASSFELAGGTDTQYF. As DNA, the CDR3 is TGCGCCAGCAGCTTCGAACTAGCGGGGGGCACAGATACGCAGTATTTT.

This chain links TRBV6-1 with TRBJ1-1; the D gene is possibly TRBD1 (6 bases). The CDR3 covers 14 residues. Germline V gives CDR1 MNHNS, CDR2 SASEGT. Trimming took 4 bases from V and 4 from J, leaving 13 bases between them. CDR3 region: CASSASRGSTEAFF. In nucleotides, the CDR3 is TGTGCCAGCAGTGCATCCAGGGGAAGCACTGAAGCTTTCTTT.